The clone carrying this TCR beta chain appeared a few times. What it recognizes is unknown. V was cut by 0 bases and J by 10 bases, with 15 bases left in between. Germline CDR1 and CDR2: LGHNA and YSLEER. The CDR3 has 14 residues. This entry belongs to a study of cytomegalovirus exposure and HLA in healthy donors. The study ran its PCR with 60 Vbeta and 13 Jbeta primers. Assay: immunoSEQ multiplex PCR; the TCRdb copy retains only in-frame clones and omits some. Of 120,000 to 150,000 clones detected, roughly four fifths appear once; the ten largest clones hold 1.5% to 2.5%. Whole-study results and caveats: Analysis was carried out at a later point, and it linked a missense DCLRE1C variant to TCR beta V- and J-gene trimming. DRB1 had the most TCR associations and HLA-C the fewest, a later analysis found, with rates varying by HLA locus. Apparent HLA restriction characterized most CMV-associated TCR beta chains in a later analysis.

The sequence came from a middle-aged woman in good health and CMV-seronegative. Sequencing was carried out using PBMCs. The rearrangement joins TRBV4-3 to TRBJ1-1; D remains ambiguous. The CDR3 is CASSQDPGVTRAFF. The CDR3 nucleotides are TGCGCCAGCAGCCAAGATCCCGGGGTAACGAGAGCTTTCTTT.